The 25 T cell receptor beta chains listed next were all sequenced from one sample in a study of control samples from healthy donors and cancer patients. Sequenced by immunoSEQ multiplex PCR; TCRdb stores in-frame clones only, minus some. The profile covers some 130,000 clones, with 80% to 95% appearing a single time and less than 7% taken by the ten largest. The sample comprised blood. The receptors originated from a man between 18 and 35 years old in good health.

The V and J genes are TRBV11-1 and TRBJ1-4; D gene unclear. CDR1 and CDR2 from the germline V gene are SGHAT and FQDESV (reference sequence). This CDR3 is 16 amino acids long. Trimming took 0 bases from V and 8 from J, leaving 16 bases between them. CDR3 region: CASSLASGGREEKLFF. The CDR3, as DNA: TGTGCCAGCAGCTTAGCCTCGGGCGGACGTGAGGAAAAACTGTTTTTT. Full variable domain (outside the CDR3, taken from reference TRBV11-1 and TRBJ1-4): EAEVAQSPRYKITEKSQAVAFWCDPISGHATLYWYRQILGQGPELLVQFQDESVVDDSQLPKDRFSAERLKGVDSTLKIQPAELGDSAMYLCASSLASGGREEKLFFGSGTQLSVL.

The chain links TRBV9 to TRBJ2-7, with 7 positions matching TRBD1. The J segment lost 3 bases and the V segment lost 4 bases, leaving 10 bases of the junction unmatched. The CDR3 length is 15 residues. Germline assignment: CDR1 SGDLS and CDR2 YYNGEE. The CDR3 DNA reads TGTGCCAGCAGCCCGGGGACAGATCCTTTCTACGAGCAGTACTTC. Translation: CASSPGTDPFYEQYF.

CDR3: CATSDFRPSGLRFF. CDR3 bases: TGTGCCACCAGTGATTTCCGTCCTAGCGGTTTGAGGTTCTTC. The V and J genes are TRBV24-1 and TRBJ2-1, with 7 bases lining up with TRBD2. J gave up 15 bases and V 1 base, and 11 bases lay outside the gene matches. The germline gives CDR1 KGHDR, CDR2 SFDVKD. The CDR3 runs to 14 residues.

The rearrangement links TRBV11-3 to TRBJ1-2, with 8 nucleotides matching TRBD1. The CDR3 covers 18 residues. V gave up 1 base and J gave up 5 bases; unmatched junction bases: 15. Germline V lookup: CDR1 SGHNT, CDR2 YENEEA. The CDR3 DNA reads as TGTGCCAGCAGCTTAGGGACAGGTGGACAGGGAGGGGTATATGGCTACACCTTC. Amino acids: CASSLGTGGQGGVYGYTF.

The V and J genes are TRBV6-1 and TRBJ1-5; D gene uncertain. CDR3 length equals 14 residues. V was clipped by 0 bases and J by 5 bases, with 8 bases between them. The germline gives CDR1 MNHNS, CDR2 SASEGT. Here the CDR3 DNA reads TGTGCCAGCAGTGAAGCGGGCAGAGATCAGCCCCAGCATTTT. Translating gives CASSEAGRDQPQHF.

The CDR3 sequence is CASSQAPGGLLSYEQYF. The CDR3 DNA reads TGTGCCAGCAGCCAAGCCCCGGGGGGGCTCCTCTCCTACGAGCAGTACTTC. The rearrangement joins TRBV14 to TRBJ2-7; TRBD2 matches 8 bases. This CDR3 contains 17 residues. CDR1 SGHDN and CDR2 FVKESK come from the germline V gene. The trim removed 1 base at V and 0 bases at J, leaving 8 bases unmatched. The full variable domain, completed using reference TRBV14 and TRBJ2-7, is EAGVTQFPSHSVIEKGQTVTLRCDPISGHDNLYWYRRVMGKEIKFLLHFVKESKQDESGMPNNRFLAERTGGTYSTLKVQPAELEDSGVYFCASSQAPGGLLSYEQYFGPGTRLTVT.

This chain links TRBV4-2 with TRBJ1-5, with D possibly matching TRBD1 (5 bases). V lost 0 bases and J lost 7, with 13 bases in between. The CDR3 length is 15 residues. CDR1 LGHNA and CDR2 YNFKEQ come from the germline V gene. CDR3 bases: TGTGCCAGCAGCCAAGATCAACTCAGGGAACAGCCCCAGCATTTT. This translates into CASSQDQLREQPQHF.

In its sample, this clone was seen a few times. CDR3 bases: TGTGCCAGCAGCGGGGACCACTACGAGCAGTACTTC. Residues: CASSGDHYEQYF. This chain connects TRBV7-9 to TRBJ2-7; tentatively, D is TRBD1 or TRBD2 (5 bases each). CDR1 is SEHNR and CDR2 is FQNEAQ in the germline V gene (reference sequence). The CDR3 has 12 residues. The V gene lost 5 bases and the J gene lost 3 bases, with 8 bases spanning the gap.

The gene calls are TRBV5-5 and TRBJ2-7, with D perhaps matching TRBD2 (7 bases). Between the trimmed V and J ends, which lost 0 bases and 4 bases, there was a span of 14 bases. Germline CDR1 is SGHKS and CDR2 is YYEKEE (reference sequence). The CDR3 runs 15 residues. The chain's CDR3 is CASSLVGGQKYEQYF. Written as DNA, the CDR3 is TGTGCCAGCAGCTTGGTGGGGGGGCAGAAGTACGAGCAGTACTTC.

The chain combines TRBV27 with TRBJ2-7; D is unclear. Between the trimmed V and J ends, which lost 3 bases and 1 base, there was a span of 7 bases. Looked up from germline, CDR1 is MNHEY and CDR2 is SMNVEV (reference sequence). The CDR3 consists of 13 residues. The DNA for the CDR3 is TGTGCCAGCAGTTTCAGAGCGTCCTACGAGCAGTACTTC. This encodes CASSFRASYEQYF.

V and J are TRBV19 and TRBJ1-1, with TRBD1 matching 9 bases. V shed 6 bases, J shed 5 bases, and the junction held 4 bases outside the gene matches. The CDR3 contains 13 residues. Germline V gene lookup returns CDR1 LNHDA and CDR2 SQIVND (reference sequence). CDR3 residues: CASSLQGATEAFF. The CDR3 DNA reads as TGTGCCAGTAGCCTACAGGGGGCGACTGAAGCTTTCTTT.

The chain is built from TRBV30 and TRBJ1-1, with D uncertain. Germline V gene data show CDR1 as GTSNPN and CDR2 as SVGIG (reference sequence). Trimming took 5 bases from V and 4 from J, leaving 11 bases between them. This CDR3 comprises 12 residues. As DNA, the CDR3 is TGTGCCTGGCGTCTGGGAAGCACTGAAGCTTTCTTT. Translation: CAWRLGSTEAFF. Full variable domain (remainder filled in from reference TRBV30 and TRBJ1-1): SQTIHQWPATLVQPVGSPLSLECTVEGTSNPNLYWYRQAAGRGLQLLFYSVGIGQISSEVPQNLSASRPQDRQFILSSKKLLLSDSGFYLCAWRLGSTEAFFGQGTRLTVV.

This clone was found a few times. The CDR3, as DNA: TGTGCCAGCTCACCGGAAAAGAACACTGAAGCTTTCTTT. It translates to CASSPEKNTEAFF. The chain links TRBV18 to TRBJ1-1; no clear D gene. The V end was cut by 3 bases, the J end by 1 base, with 6 bases between. Germline loops: CDR1 KGHSH, CDR2 LQKENI. The CDR3 consists of 13 residues. The whole variable domain, filled in from reference TRBV18 and TRBJ1-1, reads NAGVMQNPRHLVRRRGQEARLRCSPMKGHSHVYWYRQLPEEGLKFMVYLQKENIIDESGMPKERFSAEFPKEGPSILRIQQVVRGDSAAYFCASSPEKNTEAFFGQGTRLTVV.

The chain uses TRBV12-3 or TRBV12-4 and TRBJ1-2, with D unresolved. The V end was cut by 2 bases, the J end by 1 base, with 5 bases between. This CDR3 is 13 amino acids long. The DNA of the CDR3 is TGTGCCAGCAGTTTACAGGTTAACTATGGCTACACCTTC. Residues: CASSLQVNYGYTF.

The genes are TRBV27 and TRBJ1-4; the D is unclear. The CDR3 loop spans 16 amino acids. V was shortened by 3 bases and J by 4 bases, with 15 bases between the two germline ends. From germline, CDR1 is MNHEY and CDR2 SMNVEV (reference sequence). In DNA, the CDR3 is TGTGCCAGCAGTTTGTTTGTGGGCGGCTTTAATGAAAAACTGTTTTTT. As protein: CASSLFVGGFNEKLFF.

The chain recombines TRBV2 with TRBJ2-1; D possibly uses TRBD1 or TRBD2 (5 bases each). This CDR3 has 11 residues. Deletions cut 1 base from V and 15 bases from J, with 10 bases between. Germline lookup yields CDR1 SNHLY and CDR2 FYNNEI. The CDR3: CASSEEGRRFF. CDR3 in DNA: TGTGCCAGCAGTGAAGAGGGGAGACGGTTCTTC.

The chain joins TRBV5-6 to TRBJ2-3; tentatively, D is TRBD2 (5 bases). CDR3 length: 11 amino acids. Between the trimmed V and J ends, which lost 4 bases and 8 bases, there was a span of 8 bases. Per germline, CDR1 SGHDT and CDR2 YYEEEE. This chain's CDR3 is CASSLEGTQYF. The CDR3 DNA reads TGTGCCAGCAGCCTAGAGGGTACGCAGTATTTT.

The chain uses TRBV5-1 and TRBJ2-1; tentative D call: TRBD2 (5 bases). CDR1 and CDR2 (germline): SGHRS, YFSETQ. Trimming took off 2 bases at V and 3 bases at J, with 9 bases between the two ends. This CDR3 contains 14 residues. The CDR3 sequence: CASSFASYYNEQFF. CDR3 nucleotides: TGCGCCAGCAGCTTCGCTAGCTACTACAATGAGCAGTTCTTC.

The genes are TRBV6-2 or TRBV6-3 and TRBJ2-3; 7 nucleotides match TRBD2. The CDR3 sequence is 17 residues long. The ends lost 4 bases at V and 3 bases at J; junction bases unmatched: 13. Germline loops: CDR1 MNHEY, CDR2 SVGEGT. The CDR3 loop reads CASSSRTRKESTDTQYF. The DNA of the CDR3 is TGTGCCAGCAGTTCCCGGACTAGAAAAGAAAGTACAGATACGCAGTATTTT.

This clone was observed once. The chain has TRBV19 and TRBJ2-7, with TRBD2 as a possible D gene (5 bases). V dropped 4 bases and J dropped 7 bases, with 23 bases sitting between them. Germline V CDR1 and CDR2: LNHDA, SQIVND (reference sequence). The length of the CDR3 is 16 residues. CDR3 in DNA: TGTGCCAGTAGTAGAGGAAAAGGAGGAGGCAGCGGAGAGCAGTACTTC. As protein: CASSRGKGGGSGEQYF.

The chain combines TRBV2 with TRBJ2-1, with 9 positions matching TRBD2. Per germline, CDR1 SNHLY and CDR2 FYNNEI. CDR3 length: 14 residues. J lost 4 bases, V lost 4 bases, and 2 bases had no gene match. Here the CDR3 reads CASSGLAGYNEQFF. CDR3 nucleotides: TGTGCCAGCAGTGGGCTAGCGGGGTACAATGAGCAGTTCTTC.

The rearrangement joins TRBV4-2 to TRBJ2-2; TRBD2 aligns across 8 bases. Germline CDR1 reads LGHNA; CDR2 reads YNFKEQ. There are 17 residues in the CDR3. The V gene end was trimmed by 0 bases and the J gene end by 3 bases; junction bases not matched to a gene: 6. The CDR3 sequence is CASSQDSGGPDTGELFF. The CDR3 coding sequence is TGTGCCAGCAGCCAAGATTCGGGGGGGCCGGACACCGGGGAGCTGTTTTTT.

The chain recombines TRBV3-1 (or the pseudogene TRBV3-2) with TRBJ2-2; 8 positions match TRBD2. Germline V CDR1 and CDR2: LGHDT, YNNKEL (reference sequence). The CDR3 is made up of 16 amino acids. With V trimmed by 0 bases and J by 1 base, 1 base remained unmatched. The DNA of the CDR3 is TGTGCCAGCAGCCAAGAGCTAGCGGGGAACACCGGGGAGCTGTTTTTT. Amino acids: CASSQELAGNTGELFF.

The chain couples TRBV30 to TRBJ2-5; 8 bases agree with TRBD2. Trimming removed 0 bases from V and 1 base from J; junction bases left unmatched: 16. This CDR3 has 19 residues. Germline V gene lookup returns CDR1 GTSNPN and CDR2 SVGIG (reference sequence). Here the CDR3 reads CAWSVGLGLGAGTQETQYF. CDR3 bases: TGTGCCTGGAGTGTAGGTTTGGGACTAGGAGCGGGGACCCAAGAGACCCAGTACTTC.

The chain recombines TRBV4-1 with TRBJ2-5; D remains unclear. The CDR3 totals 16 residues. From germline, CDR1 is MGHRA and CDR2 YSYEKL. The germline V and J ends were trimmed by 5 bases and 0 bases, with 16 bases remaining between them. As DNA, the CDR3 is TGCGCCAGCAGCAAGTCCCGGCGAGCGTACCAAGAGACCCAGTACTTC. Protein: CASSKSRRAYQETQYF.